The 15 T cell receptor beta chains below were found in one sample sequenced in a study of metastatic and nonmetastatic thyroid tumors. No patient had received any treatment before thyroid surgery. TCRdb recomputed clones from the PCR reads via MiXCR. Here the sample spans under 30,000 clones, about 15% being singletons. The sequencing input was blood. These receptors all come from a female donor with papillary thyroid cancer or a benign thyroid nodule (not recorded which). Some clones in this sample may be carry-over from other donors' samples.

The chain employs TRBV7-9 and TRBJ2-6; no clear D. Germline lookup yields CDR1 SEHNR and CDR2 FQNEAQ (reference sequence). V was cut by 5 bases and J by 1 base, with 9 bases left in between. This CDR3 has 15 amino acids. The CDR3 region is CASSVGKSGANVLTF. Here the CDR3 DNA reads TGTGCCAGCAGCGTTGGGAAATCTGGGGCCAACGTCCTGACTTTC.

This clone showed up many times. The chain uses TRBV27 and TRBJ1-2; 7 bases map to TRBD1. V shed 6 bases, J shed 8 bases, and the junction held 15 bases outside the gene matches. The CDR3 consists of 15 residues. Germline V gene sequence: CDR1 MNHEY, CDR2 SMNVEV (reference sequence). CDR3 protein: CASSPRGQSYWGYTF. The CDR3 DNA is TGTGCCAGCAGCCCTCGGGGACAGTCCTATTGGGGCTACACCTTC.

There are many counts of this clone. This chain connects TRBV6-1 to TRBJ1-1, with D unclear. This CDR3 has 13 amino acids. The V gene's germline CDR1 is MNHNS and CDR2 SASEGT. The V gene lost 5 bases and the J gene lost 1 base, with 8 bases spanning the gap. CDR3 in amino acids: CASSTQENTEAFF. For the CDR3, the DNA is TGTGCCAGCAGTACTCAGGAGAACACTGAAGCTTTCTTT.

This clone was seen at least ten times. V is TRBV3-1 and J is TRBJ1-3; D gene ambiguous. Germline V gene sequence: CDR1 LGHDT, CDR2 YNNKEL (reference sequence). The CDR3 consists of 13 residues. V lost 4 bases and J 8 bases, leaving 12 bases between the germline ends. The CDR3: CASSPTPADTIYF. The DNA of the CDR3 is TGTGCCAGCAGCCCCACCCCCGCGGACACCATATATTTT.

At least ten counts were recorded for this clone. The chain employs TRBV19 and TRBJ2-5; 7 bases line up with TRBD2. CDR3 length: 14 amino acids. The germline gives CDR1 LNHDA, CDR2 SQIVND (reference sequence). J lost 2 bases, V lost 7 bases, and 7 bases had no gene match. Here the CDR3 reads CASIGRDGQETQYF. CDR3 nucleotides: TGTGCCAGTATAGGGAGGGACGGTCAAGAGACCCAGTACTTC.

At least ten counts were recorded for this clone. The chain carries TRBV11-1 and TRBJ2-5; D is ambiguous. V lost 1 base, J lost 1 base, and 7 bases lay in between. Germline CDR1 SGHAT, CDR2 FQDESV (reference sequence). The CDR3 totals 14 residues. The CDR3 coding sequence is TGTGCCAGCAGCTTAGAGGGAATCCAAGAGACCCAGTACTTC. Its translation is CASSLEGIQETQYF.

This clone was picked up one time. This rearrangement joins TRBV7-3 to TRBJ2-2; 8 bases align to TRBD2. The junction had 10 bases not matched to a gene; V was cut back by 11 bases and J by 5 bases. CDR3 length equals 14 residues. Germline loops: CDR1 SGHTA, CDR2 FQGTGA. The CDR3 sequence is CADSLAGHTGELFF. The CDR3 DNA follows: TGTGCCGACAGCTTAGCGGGGCATACCGGGGAGCTGTTTTTT.

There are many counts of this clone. The CDR3 sequence: CSAFANEETQYF. DNA for the CDR3: TGCAGTGCTTTTGCCAACGAGGAGACCCAGTACTTC. The V gene is TRBV20-1, the J gene TRBJ2-5; D gene unclear. This CDR3 is built from 12 residues. Trimming pared 5 bases from V and 5 bases from J, leaving 12 bases between. The germline gives CDR1 DFQATT, CDR2 SNEGSKA (reference sequence).

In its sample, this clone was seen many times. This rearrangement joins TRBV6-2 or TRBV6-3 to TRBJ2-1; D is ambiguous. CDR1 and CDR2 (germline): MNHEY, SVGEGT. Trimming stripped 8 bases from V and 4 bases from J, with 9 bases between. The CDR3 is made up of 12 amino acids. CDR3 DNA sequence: TGTGCCAGCCGTTCACTTTACAATGAGCAGTTCTTC. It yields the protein CASRSLYNEQFF.

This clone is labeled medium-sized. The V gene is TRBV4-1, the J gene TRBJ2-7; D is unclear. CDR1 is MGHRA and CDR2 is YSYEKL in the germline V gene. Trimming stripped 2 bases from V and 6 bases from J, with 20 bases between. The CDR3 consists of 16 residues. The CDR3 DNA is TGCGCCAGCAGCCAACTAGACATGGGGTTCGCGAGCGAGCAGTACTTC. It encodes CASSQLDMGFASEQYF.

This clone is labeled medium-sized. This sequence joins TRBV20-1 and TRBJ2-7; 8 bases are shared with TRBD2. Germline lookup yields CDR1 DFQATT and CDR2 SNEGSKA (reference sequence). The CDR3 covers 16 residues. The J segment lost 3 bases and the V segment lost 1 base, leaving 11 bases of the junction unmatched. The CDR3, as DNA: TGCAGTGCTAGAGGGCGGGAGGTCCTTGATCGCTACGAGCAGTACTTC. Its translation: CSARGREVLDRYEQYF.

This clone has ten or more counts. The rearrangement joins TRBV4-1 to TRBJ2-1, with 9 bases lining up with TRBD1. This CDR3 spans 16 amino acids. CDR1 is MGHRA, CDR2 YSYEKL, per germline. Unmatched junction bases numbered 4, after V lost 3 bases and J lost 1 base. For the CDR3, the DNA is TGCGCCAGCAGCCAGGCGACAGGGGGGTCCTACAATGAGCAGTTCTTC. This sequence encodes CASSQATGGSYNEQFF.

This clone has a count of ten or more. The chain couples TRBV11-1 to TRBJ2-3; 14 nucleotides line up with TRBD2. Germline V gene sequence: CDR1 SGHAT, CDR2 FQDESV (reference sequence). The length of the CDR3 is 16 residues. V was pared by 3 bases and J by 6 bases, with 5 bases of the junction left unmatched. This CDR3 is CASSLRLAGGPDTQYF. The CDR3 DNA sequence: TGTGCCAGCAGCTTGCGACTAGCGGGAGGGCCCGATACGCAGTATTTT.

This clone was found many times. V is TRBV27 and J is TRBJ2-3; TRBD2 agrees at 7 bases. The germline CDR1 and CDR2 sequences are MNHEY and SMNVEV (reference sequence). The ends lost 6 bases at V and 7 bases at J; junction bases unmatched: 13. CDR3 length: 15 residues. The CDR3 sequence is CASRPSSGRANTQYF. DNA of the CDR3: TGTGCCAGCAGGCCTTCTAGCGGACGGGCGAATACGCAGTATTTT.

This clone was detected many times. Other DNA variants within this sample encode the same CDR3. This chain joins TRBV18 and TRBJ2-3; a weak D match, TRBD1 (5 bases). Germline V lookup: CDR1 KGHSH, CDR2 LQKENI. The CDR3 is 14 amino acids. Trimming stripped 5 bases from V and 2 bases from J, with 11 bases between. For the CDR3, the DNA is TGTGCCAGCTCAAGGGGCGGCCACACAGATACGCAGTATTTT. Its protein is CASSRGGHTDTQYF.